A single sample is the source of the 17 T cell receptor beta chains below, sequenced in a study of T cell repertoires in cytomegalovirus infection. These receptors have no known antigen. TCRdb recomputed calls from the reads with MiXCR, one row per CDR3 protein. The data hold about 830,000 distinct CDR3 sequences, with 30% to 35% observed a single time. The sample here was cultured CD8+ T cells from PBMCs, taken from culture after CMV antigen stimulation. The source of these receptors is a human donor in good health (CMV status not recorded). Some clones in this sample may be carry-over from other donors' samples.

V gene TRBV7-2 combines with J gene TRBJ2-3, with 8 positions matching TRBD2. The CDR3 is 17 residues long. V was clipped by 6 bases and J by 2 bases; unmatched bases: 13. Germline CDR1 SGHTA, CDR2 FQGNSA. In DNA, the CDR3 is TGTGCCAGCAGACAACAATACGGGGGGGGAAACACAGATACGCAGTATTTT. Its translation: CASRQQYGGGNTDTQYF.

This rearrangement joins TRBV25-1 to TRBJ2-1; D possibly corresponds to TRBD1 (6 bases). From germline, CDR1 is MGHDK and CDR2 SYGVNS. The V gene lost 1 base and the J gene lost 8 bases, with 12 bases spanning the gap. The CDR3 is 14 residues long. CDR3 sequence (DNA): TGTGCCAGCAGTGAATTTTTCAGGGGCCATGAGCAGTTCTTC. Its protein product is CASSEFFRGHEQFF.

The chain links TRBV15 to TRBJ2-2; TRBD2 matches at 7 bases. The CDR3 spans 12 residues. Germline V CDR1 and CDR2: LNHNV, YYDKDF (reference sequence). Unmatched junction bases numbered 1, after V lost 7 bases and J lost 5 bases. CDR3 DNA: TGTGCCACCATTAGCGGGACCGGGGAGCTGTTTTTT. Encoded protein: CATISGTGELFF.

V is TRBV7-9 and J is TRBJ2-5; weak D call: TRBD1 (6 bases). CDR1 SEHNR and CDR2 FQNEAQ come from the germline V gene (reference sequence). This CDR3 has 15 residues. V lost 2 bases to trimming and J lost 13 bases, with 23 bases between them. CDR3 loop: CASSLLGGQPQEWYF. CDR3 bases: TGTGCCAGCAGCTTATTAGGGGGACAACCCCAAGAATGGTACTTC. The full variable domain, with the rest looked up from reference TRBV7-9 and TRBJ2-5, is DTGVSQNPRHKITKRGQNVTFRCDPISEHNRLYWYRQTLGQGPEFLTYFQNEAQLEKSRLLSDRFSAERPKGSFSTLEIQRTEQGDSAMYLCASSLLGGQPQEWYFGPGTRLLVL.

The rearrangement links TRBV2 to TRBJ2-1; 14 bases match TRBD2. The CDR3 is 19 amino acids. With 7 bases clipped from V and 0 bases from J, the junction kept 11 bases outside the gene matches. The germline V gene has CDR1 SNHLY and CDR2 FYNNEI. In nucleotides, the CDR3 is TGTGCCAGCAACACGGGACTAGCGGGGGCCCCCGGCTCCTACAATGAGCAGTTCTTC. Residues: CASNTGLAGAPGSYNEQFF. The full variable domain, rest sourced from reference TRBV2 and TRBJ2-1, is EPEVTQTPSHQVTQMGQEVILRCVPISNHLYFYWYRQILGQKVEFLVSFYNNEISEKSEIFDDQFSVERPDGSNFTLKIRSTKLEDSAMYFCASNTGLAGAPGSYNEQFFGPGTRLTVL.

This rearrangement joins TRBV27 to TRBJ2-7; the D call may be TRBD1 or TRBD2 (6 bases each). This CDR3 has 15 residues. V lost 5 bases, J lost 0 bases, and 14 bases lay in between. CDR1 is MNHEY, CDR2 SMNVEV, per germline (reference sequence). DNA for the CDR3: TGTGCCAGCAGTCCCGCGGGACACGGCTCCTACGAGCAGTACGTC. As protein: CASSPAGHGSYEQYV.

V gene TRBV7-8 combines with J gene TRBJ2-1, with TRBD1 identical over 8 bases. CDR3 size: 17 residues. Trimming removed 5 bases from V and 6 bases from J; junction bases left unmatched: 15. Per germline, CDR1 SGHVS and CDR2 FQNEAQ. For the CDR3, the DNA is TGTGCCAGCAGCCCCCGGGCTGCACAGGGGGTACTCAATGAGCAGTTCTTC. This gives the protein CASSPRAAQGVLNEQFF.

V and J are TRBV5-6 and TRBJ1-1; 9 positions agree with TRBD1. J lost 1 base, V lost 0 bases, and 13 bases had no gene match. The CDR3 runs 19 residues. Germline V lookup: CDR1 SGHDT, CDR2 YYEEEE. In nucleotides, the CDR3 is TGTGCCAGCAGCTTGGACGAAGACAGGGGGTACTACCAGAACACTGAAGCTTTCTTT. Encoded protein: CASSLDEDRGYYQNTEAFF. The full variable domain, rest sourced from reference TRBV5-6 and TRBJ1-1, is DAGVTQSPTHLIKTRGQQVTLRCSPKSGHDTVSWYQQALGQGPQFIFQYYEEEERQRGNFPDRFSGHQFPNYSSELNVNALLLGDSALYLCASSLDEDRGYYQNTEAFFGQGTRLTVV.

This CDR3 is CASIPLDSPEAFF. CDR3 nucleotides: TGTGCCAGCATCCCACTTGACAGTCCTGAAGCTTTCTTT. The chain joins TRBV6-6 to TRBJ1-1; D possibly corresponds to TRBD1 (5 bases). The CDR3 runs 13 residues. Trimming pared 7 bases from V and 6 bases from J, leaving 15 bases between. The germline CDR1 and CDR2 sequences are MNHNY and SVGAGI (reference sequence).

This chain uses TRBV6-2 or TRBV6-3 with TRBJ2-1; D unclear. V lost 0 bases, J lost 13 bases, and 19 bases lay in between. The V gene's germline CDR1 is MNHEY and CDR2 SVGEGT. This CDR3 region has 15 residues. As DNA, the CDR3 is TGTGCCAGCAGTTACTCGATGGTGCCTAGGAAGGGTCAGTTCTTC. Protein sequence: CASSYSMVPRKGQFF.

The chain uses TRBV6-1 and TRBJ2-1; D not resolved. The CDR3 is 15 residues long. CDR1 and CDR2 (germline): MNHNS, SASEGT. The V end was cut by 2 bases, the J end by 0 bases, with 8 bases between. CDR3 in amino acids: CASSEWTSSYNEQFF. CDR3 nucleotide sequence: TGTGCCAGCAGTGAATGGACCAGCTCCTACAATGAGCAGTTCTTC.

This clonotype was counted a few times. J is TRBJ1-1 and V is TRBV6-5; 7 bases agree with TRBD1. The V and J ends lost 8 bases and 10 bases, in that order; junction bases with no gene match: 13. CDR1 MNHEY and CDR2 SVGAGI come from the germline V gene. The CDR3 has 13 amino acids. CDR3 sequence reads: CASSGQYTGRAFF. The CDR3 nucleotides read TGTGCCAGCTCGGGACAGTATACCGGGAGAGCTTTCTTT.

This clonotype was seen repeatedly, ten times or more. This sequence joins TRBV20-1 and TRBJ2-1, with D perhaps matching TRBD1 (5 bases). The CDR3 runs to 15 residues. Trimming pared 6 bases from V and 2 bases from J, leaving 17 bases between. Germline V gene sequence: CDR1 DFQATT, CDR2 SNEGSKA (reference sequence). The chain's CDR3 is CSALDIPKTYNEQFF. CDR3 coding DNA: TGCAGTGCCCTGGACATTCCTAAAACCTACAATGAGCAGTTCTTC.

In its sample, this clonotype was seen many times. DNA of the CDR3: TGTGCCAGCAGCATACTTTGGTGGGGGGACATCTACAATGAGCAGTTCTTC. Protein: CASSILWWGDIYNEQFF. The genes are TRBV7-8 and TRBJ2-1; the D gene could be TRBD1 or TRBD2 (6 bases each). This CDR3 is 17 amino acids long. V was cut by 5 bases and J by 3 bases, with 20 bases left in between. Germline V gene sequence: CDR1 SGHVS, CDR2 FQNEAQ.

CDR3 protein: CASRLTGGTQPQHF. CDR3 nucleotides: TGTGCCAGCAGACTCACAGGGGGCACTCAGCCCCAGCATTTT. This chain joins TRBV27 and TRBJ1-5; 9 bases are shared with TRBD1. In germline, CDR1 is MNHEY, CDR2 SMNVEV (reference sequence). The CDR3 is 14 amino acids. V lost 6 bases and J lost 6; bases outside the gene matches: 6.

This clonotype was counted between two and nine times. The chain combines TRBV6-1 with TRBJ2-1, with a possible D match to TRBD2 (6 bases). Germline-derived CDR1 and CDR2 are MNHNS and SASEGT. The CDR3 contains 14 residues. V lost 8 bases and J lost 2, with 13 bases in between. CDR3 sequence: CASGIWGAYNEQFF. The CDR3 bases are TGTGCCAGCGGGATCTGGGGGGCCTACAATGAGCAGTTCTTC.

This clonotype was counted once. The J gene is TRBJ2-7, the V gene TRBV20-1, with D possibly TRBD1 on 5 matching bases. CDR1 and CDR2 from the germline V gene are DFQATT and SNEGSKA (reference sequence). Trimming shortened V by 1 base and J by 3 bases, and 13 bases separated the two germline ends. The length of the CDR3 is 14 residues. Written as DNA, the CDR3 is TGCAGTGCTAGAGGGACATCGTACCTCTACGAGCAGTACTTC. This translates into CSARGTSYLYEQYF.